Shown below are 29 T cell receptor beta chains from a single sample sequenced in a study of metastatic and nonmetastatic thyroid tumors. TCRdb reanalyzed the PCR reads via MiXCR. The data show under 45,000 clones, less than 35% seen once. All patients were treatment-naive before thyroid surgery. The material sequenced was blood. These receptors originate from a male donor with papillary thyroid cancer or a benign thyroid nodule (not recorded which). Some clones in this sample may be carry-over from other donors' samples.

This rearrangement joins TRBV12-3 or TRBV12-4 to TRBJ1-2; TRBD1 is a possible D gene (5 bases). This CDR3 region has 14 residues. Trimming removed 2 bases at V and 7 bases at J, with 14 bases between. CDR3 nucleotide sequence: TGTGCCAGCAGTTTAAAAAGGGGTACGGGTGGCTACACCTTC. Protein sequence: CASSLKRGTGGYTF.

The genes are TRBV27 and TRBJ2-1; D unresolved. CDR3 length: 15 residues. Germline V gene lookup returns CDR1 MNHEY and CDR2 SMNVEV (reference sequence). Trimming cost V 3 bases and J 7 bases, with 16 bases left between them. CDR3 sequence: CASSFADTGRNEQFF. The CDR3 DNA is TGTGCCAGCAGTTTCGCGGATACCGGACGGAATGAGCAGTTCTTC.

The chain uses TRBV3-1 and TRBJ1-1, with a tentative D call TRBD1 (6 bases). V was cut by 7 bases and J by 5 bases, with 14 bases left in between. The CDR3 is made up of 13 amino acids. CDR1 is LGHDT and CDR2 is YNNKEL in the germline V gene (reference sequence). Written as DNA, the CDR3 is TGTGCCAGCAATCGGGAGGGGGGGACTGAAGCTTTCTTT. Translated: CASNREGGTEAFF.

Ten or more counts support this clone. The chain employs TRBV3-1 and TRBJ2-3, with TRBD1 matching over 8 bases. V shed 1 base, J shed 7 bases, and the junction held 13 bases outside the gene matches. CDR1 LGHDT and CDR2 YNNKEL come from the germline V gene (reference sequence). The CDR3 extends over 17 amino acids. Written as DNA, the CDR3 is TGTGCCAGCAGCCAAGCGACAGGGGCTGGTCCCCGGAATACGCAGTATTTT. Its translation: CASSQATGAGPRNTQYF.

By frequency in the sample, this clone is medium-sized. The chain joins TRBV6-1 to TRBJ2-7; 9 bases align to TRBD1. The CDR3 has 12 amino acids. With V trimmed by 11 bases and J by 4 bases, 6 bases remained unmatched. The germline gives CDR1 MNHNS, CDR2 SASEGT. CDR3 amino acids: CAGGQGGYEQYF. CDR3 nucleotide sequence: TGTGCCGGGGGACAGGGCGGATACGAGCAGTACTTC.

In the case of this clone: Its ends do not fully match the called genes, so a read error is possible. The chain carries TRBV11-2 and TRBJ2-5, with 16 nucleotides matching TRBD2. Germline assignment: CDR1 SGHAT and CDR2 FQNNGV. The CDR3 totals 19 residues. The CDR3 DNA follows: TGTGCCATCAGCGGGGGACTAGCGGGAGGGCCGTCTTTTCAAGAGACCCAGTACTTC. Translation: CAISGGLAGGPSFQETQYF.

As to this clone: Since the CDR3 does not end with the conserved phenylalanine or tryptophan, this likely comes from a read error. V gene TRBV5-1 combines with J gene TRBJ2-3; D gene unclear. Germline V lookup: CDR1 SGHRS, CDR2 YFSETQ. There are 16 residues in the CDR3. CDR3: CASSLEAVRNTYTQYL. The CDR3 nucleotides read TGCGCCAGCAGCTTGGAGGCGGTGCGGAACACATATACGCAGTATTTA.

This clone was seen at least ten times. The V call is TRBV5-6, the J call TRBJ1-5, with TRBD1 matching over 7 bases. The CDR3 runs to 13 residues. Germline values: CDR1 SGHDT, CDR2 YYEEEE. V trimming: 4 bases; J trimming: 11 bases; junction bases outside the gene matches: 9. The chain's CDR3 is CASSQGQTGAQHF. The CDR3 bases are TGTGCCAGCAGCCAGGGACAGACCGGAGCCCAGCATTTT.

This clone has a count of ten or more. CDR3 nucleotides: TGTGCCTGGACCCCCCCCCCAGCACCCCACGAGCAGTTCTTC. Protein sequence: CAWTPPPAPHEQFF. The chain employs TRBV30 and TRBJ2-1; D is uncertain. The germline gives CDR1 GTSNPN, CDR2 SVGIG (reference sequence). Trimming cost V 4 bases and J 10 bases, with 20 bases left between them. The CDR3 is made up of 14 amino acids.

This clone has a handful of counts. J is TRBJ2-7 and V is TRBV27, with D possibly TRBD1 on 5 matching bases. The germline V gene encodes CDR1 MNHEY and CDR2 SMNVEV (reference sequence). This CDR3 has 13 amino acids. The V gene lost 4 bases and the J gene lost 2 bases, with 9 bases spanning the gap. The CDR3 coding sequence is TGTGCCAGCAGTTCGACAGCAACCTACGAGCAGTACTTC. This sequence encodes CASSSTATYEQYF.

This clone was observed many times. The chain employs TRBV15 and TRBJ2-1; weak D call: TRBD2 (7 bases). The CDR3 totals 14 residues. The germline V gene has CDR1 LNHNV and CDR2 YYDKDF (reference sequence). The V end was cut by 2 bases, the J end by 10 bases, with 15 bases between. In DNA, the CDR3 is TGTGCCACCAGCAGATACCACAGGGAGGGAGAGCAGTTCTTC. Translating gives CATSRYHREGEQFF.

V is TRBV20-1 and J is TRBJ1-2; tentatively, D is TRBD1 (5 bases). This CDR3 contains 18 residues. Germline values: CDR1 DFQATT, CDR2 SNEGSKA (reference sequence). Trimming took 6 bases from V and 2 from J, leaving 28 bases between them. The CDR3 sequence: CSARTYATTGTVNYGYTF. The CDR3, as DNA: TGCAGTGCCAGAACCTACGCGACTACCGGGACGGTGAACTATGGCTACACCTTC.

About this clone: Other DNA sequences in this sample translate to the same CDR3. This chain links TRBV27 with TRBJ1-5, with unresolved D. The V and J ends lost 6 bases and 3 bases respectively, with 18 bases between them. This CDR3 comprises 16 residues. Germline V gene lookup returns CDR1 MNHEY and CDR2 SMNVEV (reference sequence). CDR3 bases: TGTGCCAGCAGCTTAACCGGTACAGCGGTCAATCAGCCCCAGCATTTT. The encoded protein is CASSLTGTAVNQPQHF.

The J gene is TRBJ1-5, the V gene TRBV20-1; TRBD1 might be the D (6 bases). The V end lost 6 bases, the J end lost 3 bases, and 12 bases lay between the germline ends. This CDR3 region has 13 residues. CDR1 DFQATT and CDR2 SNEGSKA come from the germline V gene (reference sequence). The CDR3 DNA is TGCAGTGCCCGAGGACAGTACAATCAGCCCCAGCATTTT. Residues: CSARGQYNQPQHF.

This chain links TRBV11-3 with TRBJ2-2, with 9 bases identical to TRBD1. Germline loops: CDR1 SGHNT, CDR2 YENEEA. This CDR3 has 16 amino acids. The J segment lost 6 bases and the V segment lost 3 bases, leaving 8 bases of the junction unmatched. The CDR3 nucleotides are TGTGCCAGCAGCTTGGGTACAGGGGGCGCGGCCGGGGAGCTGTTTTTT. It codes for CASSLGTGGAAGELFF.

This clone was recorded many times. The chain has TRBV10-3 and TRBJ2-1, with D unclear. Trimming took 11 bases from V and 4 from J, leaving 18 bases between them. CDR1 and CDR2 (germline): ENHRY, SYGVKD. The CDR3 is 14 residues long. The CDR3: CAARYSDVYNEQFF. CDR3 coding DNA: TGTGCCGCAAGGTACTCTGACGTATACAATGAGCAGTTCTTC.

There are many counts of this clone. The CDR3 DNA is TGTGCCATCTCGGGGACTAGCGGAACAGATACGCAGTATTTT. Translating it yields CAISGTSGTDTQYF. The J gene is TRBJ2-3, the V gene TRBV10-3; 11 nucleotides agree with TRBD2. Trimming at V came to 8 bases and at J to 3 bases, leaving 4 bases not matched to a gene. CDR3 length: 14 amino acids. From germline, CDR1 is ENHRY and CDR2 SYGVKD.

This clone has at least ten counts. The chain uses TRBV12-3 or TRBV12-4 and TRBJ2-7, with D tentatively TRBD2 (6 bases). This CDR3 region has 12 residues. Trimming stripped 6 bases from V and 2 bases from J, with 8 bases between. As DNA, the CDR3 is TGTGCCAGCAGGGGGGGAGCCTACGAGCAGTACTTC. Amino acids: CASRGGAYEQYF.

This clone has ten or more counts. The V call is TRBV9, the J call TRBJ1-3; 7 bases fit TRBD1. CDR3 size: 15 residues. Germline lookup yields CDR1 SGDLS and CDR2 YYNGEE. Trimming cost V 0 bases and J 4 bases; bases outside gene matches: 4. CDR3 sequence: CASSVGETGGNTIYF. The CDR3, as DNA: TGTGCCAGCAGCGTAGGTGAGACAGGGGGAAACACCATATATTTT.

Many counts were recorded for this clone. The CDR3 here is CATSDRDRVDGYTF. CDR3 sequence (DNA): TGTGCCACCAGTGACCGGGACAGGGTAGATGGCTACACCTTC. The chain recombines TRBV24-1 with TRBJ1-2; 9 bases map to TRBD1. CDR3 size: 14 residues. V was clipped by 4 bases and J by 6 bases; unmatched bases: 5. Germline loops: CDR1 KGHDR, CDR2 SFDVKD.

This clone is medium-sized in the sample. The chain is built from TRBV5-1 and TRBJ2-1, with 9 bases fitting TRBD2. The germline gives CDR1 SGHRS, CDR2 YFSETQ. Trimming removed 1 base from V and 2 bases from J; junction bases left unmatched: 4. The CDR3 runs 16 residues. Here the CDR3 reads CASSLNSGSPYNEQFF. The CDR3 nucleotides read TGCGCCAGCAGCTTGAATAGCGGGAGCCCCTACAATGAGCAGTTCTTC.

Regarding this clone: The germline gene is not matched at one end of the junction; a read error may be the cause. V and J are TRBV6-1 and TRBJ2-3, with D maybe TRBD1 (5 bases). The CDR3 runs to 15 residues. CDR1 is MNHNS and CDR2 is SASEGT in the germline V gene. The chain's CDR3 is CASSSPNRGVDTQYF. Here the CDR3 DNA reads TGTGCAAGCAGTAGCCCGAATAGGGGCGTGGATACGCAGTATTTT.

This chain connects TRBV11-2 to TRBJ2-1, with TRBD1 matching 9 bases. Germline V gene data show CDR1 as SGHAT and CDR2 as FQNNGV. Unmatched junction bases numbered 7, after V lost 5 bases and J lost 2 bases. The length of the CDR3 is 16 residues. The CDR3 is CASSPGQGWTYNEQFF. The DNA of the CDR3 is TGTGCCAGCAGCCCAGGACAGGGGTGGACCTACAATGAGCAGTTCTTC.

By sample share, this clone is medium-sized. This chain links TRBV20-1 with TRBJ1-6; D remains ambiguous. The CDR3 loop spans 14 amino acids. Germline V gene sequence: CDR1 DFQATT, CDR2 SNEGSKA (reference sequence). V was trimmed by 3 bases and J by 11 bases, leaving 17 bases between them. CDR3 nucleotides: TGCAGTGCTAGTGATGTAGGACGTCCGCCACCCCTCCACTTT. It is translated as CSASDVGRPPPLHF.

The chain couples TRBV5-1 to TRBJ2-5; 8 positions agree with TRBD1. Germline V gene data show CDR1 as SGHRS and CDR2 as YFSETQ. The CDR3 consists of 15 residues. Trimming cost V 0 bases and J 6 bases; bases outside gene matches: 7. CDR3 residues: CASSLGQGARQTQYF. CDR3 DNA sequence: TGCGCCAGCAGCTTGGGTCAGGGGGCTCGACAGACCCAGTACTTC.

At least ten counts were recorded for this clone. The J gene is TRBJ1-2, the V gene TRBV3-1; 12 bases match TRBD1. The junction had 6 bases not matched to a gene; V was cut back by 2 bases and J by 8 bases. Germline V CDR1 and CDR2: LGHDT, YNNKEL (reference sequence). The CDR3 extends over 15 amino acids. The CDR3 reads CASSQRDRGLKGYTF. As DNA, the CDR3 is TGTGCCAGCAGCCAAAGGGACAGGGGGCTGAAGGGCTACACCTTC.

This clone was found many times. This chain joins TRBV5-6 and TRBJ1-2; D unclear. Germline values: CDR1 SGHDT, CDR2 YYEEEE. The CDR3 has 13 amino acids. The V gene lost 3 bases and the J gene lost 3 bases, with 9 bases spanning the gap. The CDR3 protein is CASSSTVYYGYTF. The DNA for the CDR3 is TGTGCCAGCAGCTCAACAGTTTACTATGGCTACACCTTC.

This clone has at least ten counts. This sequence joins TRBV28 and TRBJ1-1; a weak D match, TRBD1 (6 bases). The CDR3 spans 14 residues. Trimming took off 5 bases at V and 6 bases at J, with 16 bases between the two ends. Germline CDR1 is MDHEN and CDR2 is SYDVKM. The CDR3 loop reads CASSPQGGPAEAFF. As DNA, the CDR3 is TGTGCCAGCAGTCCCCAAGGGGGGCCTGCTGAAGCTTTCTTT.

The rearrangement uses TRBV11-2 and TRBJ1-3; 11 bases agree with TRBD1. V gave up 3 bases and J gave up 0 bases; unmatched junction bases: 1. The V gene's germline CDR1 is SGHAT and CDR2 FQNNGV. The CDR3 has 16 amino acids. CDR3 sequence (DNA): TGTGCCAGCAGCTTTGGGACAGGGGGCTCTGGAAACACCATATATTTT. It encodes CASSFGTGGSGNTIYF. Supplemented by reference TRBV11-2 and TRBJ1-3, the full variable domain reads EAGVAQSPRYKIIEKRQSVAFWCNPISGHATLYWYQQILGQGPKLLIQFQNNGVVDDSQLPKDRFSAERLKGVDSTLKIQPAKLEDSAVYLCASSFGTGGSGNTIYFGEGSWLTVV.